This T cell receptor beta chain was sequenced during a study of T-cell reconstitution after alpha-beta-depleted transplantation in children. With 0 bases clipped from V and 8 bases from J, the junction kept 7 bases outside the gene matches. CDR1 and CDR2 from the germline V gene are MGHRA and YSYEKL. CDR3 length: 15 amino acids. General study findings and limits: It was reported that alpha-beta T cells came from several hundred expanded graft clones (about two months after transplant). Recipient T cells and thymic progenitors that survived were the source of the high TCRbeta diversity seen at day 60 in some patients. T-cell counts and diversity were attributed mostly to newly produced T cells one year after transplant.

The TCRbeta library was prepared with unique molecular identifiers. TCRdb recomputed calls from the PCR reads with MiXCR, one row per CDR3 protein. The sample has approximately 190,000 distinct CDR3 sequences, 6.3% seen once. The sample holds many counts of this clonotype. Its antigen remains unknown. The chain carries TRBV4-1 and TRBJ2-4; 7 bases agree with TRBD2. The TCR comes from a girl less than two years old with combined immunodeficiency, due to receive a stem cell transplant. The sequencing used PBMCs, collected before TCRalphabeta/CD19-depleted stem cell transplant. CDR3 residues: CASSQDAGGLDIQYF. The CDR3 coding sequence is TGCGCCAGCAGCCAAGATGCCGGGGGGTTAGACATTCAGTACTTC.